This is a list of T cell receptor beta chains from one sample in a study of T cells after yellow fever vaccination. TCRdb called the 5' RACE reads again in MiXCR, with one record for every CDR3 protein. This repertoire shows around 350,000 distinct CDR3 sequences, 11% found once; its top ten account for 18%. The sequencing here drew on PBMCs, taken on the day of the first yellow fever vaccination. The source of these receptors is a man between 18 and 29 years old who received the YFV17D yellow fever vaccine. Both conserved end residues are part of each CDR3. The D gene is left open where the match is weak. Size tells how often a clone was seen (once, few, many) or the class of an expanded clone, and some rows leave it out.

few | TRBD2 | TRBJ2-1 | TRBV5-4 | TGTGCCAGCAGCAAACCGGGACTAGGCCACAATGAGCAGTTCTTC | CASSKPGLGHNEQFF
- | TRBD1 | TRBJ1-3 | TRBV12-3/TRBV12-4 | TGTGCCAGCAGTCCAAGATCAGGGGGCTCTGGAAACACCATATATTTT | CASSPRSGGSGNTIYF
- | - | TRBJ2-5 | TRBV19 | TGTGCCAGTAGCCGGGATGGGGGCAGGAGGTCGACCGCGACCCAGTACTTC | CASSRDGGRRSTATQYF
few | - | TRBJ2-1 | TRBV14 | TGTGCCAGCAGCCAAGATCCTGGGGGGGGCCCCTACAATGAGCAGTTCTTC | CASSQDPGGGPYNEQFF
few | - | TRBJ2-5 | TRBV29-1 | TGCAGCGCCGGGACCGTCCTAAAGACCCAGTACTTC | CSAGTVLKTQYF
- | TRBD2 | TRBJ2-7 | TRBV6-1 | TGTGCCAGCAGTCAGAAAGCGGGGGGGCCATACGAGCAGTACTTC | CASSQKAGGPYEQYF
few | - | TRBJ1-1 | TRBV6-1 | TGTGCCAGCAAGGGGTCGCAGTCGACGAGCGGGGGAACTGAAGCTTTCTTT | CASKGSQSTSGGTEAFF
many | - | TRBJ1-5 | TRBV6-5 | TGTGCCAGCAGTTCCCCCCCCACCTTGAGCGGCAATCAGCCCCAGCATTTT | CASSSPPTLSGNQPQHF
- | TRBD1 | TRBJ2-3 | TRBV11-3 | TGTGCCAGCAAACCCGGACAGGGCGCAGATACGCAGTATTTT | CASKPGQGADTQYF
few | - | TRBJ2-3 | TRBV12-3/TRBV12-4 | TGTGCCAGCACCACCGGCGATACGCAGTATTTT | CASTTGDTQYF
few | - | TRBJ2-2 | TRBV12-3/TRBV12-4 | TGTGCCAGCAAAAAAAACCCATCCCAGGGCCTTCACGGGGAGCTGTTTTTT | CASKKNPSQGLHGELFF
- | - | TRBJ1-1 | TRBV12-3/TRBV12-4 | TGTGCCAGCAGTTTTAGGGGCCTGAACACTGAAGCTTTCTTT | CASSFRGLNTEAFF
- | TRBD1 | TRBJ2-7 | TRBV18 | TGTGCCAGCTCACCCAGACAGGGGGTCGACGAGCAGTACTTC | CASSPRQGVDEQYF
few | TRBD1 | TRBJ2-4 | TRBV2 | TGTGCCAGCAGCCTCCGGTACAGGGGGTTTGAGGACATTCAGTACTTC | CASSLRYRGFEDIQYF
many | - | TRBJ2-1 | TRBV7-8 | TGTGCCAGCAGCTTAGCAGTCGGCAGCCCCCCTGAGCAGTTCTTC | CASSLAVGSPPEQFF
- | - | TRBJ1-4 | TRBV2 | TGTGCCAGCAGTGGTGCTAATGAAAAACTGTTTTTT | CASSGANEKLFF
few | TRBD1 | TRBJ2-2 | TRBV24-1 | TGTGCCACCAGTGACCCTGACAGGGTGACGGGGGAGCTGTTTTTT | CATSDPDRVTGELFF
- | - | TRBJ2-1 | TRBV18 | TGTGCCAGCCTTGCTGGGAATGAGCAGTTCTTC | CASLAGNEQFF
- | TRBD1 | TRBJ1-2 | TRBV6-2/TRBV6-3 | TGTGCCAGCAGACTACCGGTTAGCGACAGGGTCGGCTATGGCTACACCTTC | CASRLPVSDRVGYGYTF
few | - | TRBJ1-2 | TRBV2 | TGTGCCAGCAGTGACGGTAGACAGGTTTTCGGCTACACCTTC | CASSDGRQVFGYTF
few | - | TRBJ1-1 | TRBV7-6 | TGTGCCAGCAGCGTCGACGGGAACACTGAAGCTTTCTTT | CASSVDGNTEAFF
few | - | TRBJ1-5 | TRBV20-1 | TGCAGTGCCAGCCCGGGGTCAGACCAGCCCCAGCATTTT | CSASPGSDQPQHF
- | TRBD2 | TRBJ2-1 | TRBV7-2 | TGTGTCAGCAGCTTACTAGCGGGGGTACTGTTCTTC | CVSSLLAGVLFF
few | TRBD1 | TRBJ1-2 | TRBV4-1 | TGCGCCAGCAGCCACCCCGGACAGGGGAGTAATGGCTACACCTTC | CASSHPGQGSNGYTF
- | TRBD2 | TRBJ2-1 | TRBV6-1 | TGTGCCAGCAGGGCGGGCGCGGGGGGGGGCAATGAGCAGTTCTTC | CASRAGAGGGNEQFF
few | - | TRBJ2-3 | TRBV3-1 | TGTGCCAGCAGCCCCCCCGCCGGACAGCCAGCTAGCACAGATACGCAGTATTTT | CASSPPAGQPASTDTQYF
- | - | TRBJ2-5 | TRBV7-3 | TGTGCCAGCAGCGAGATTATGGGTTGGGGAGAGACCCAGTACTTC | CASSEIMGWGETQYF
- | TRBD1 | TRBJ2-7 | TRBV7-8 | TGTGCCAGCAGCGGCCGGGACAGGGTCACATACGAGCAGTACTTC | CASSGRDRVTYEQYF
few | - | TRBJ1-2 | TRBV7-3 | TGTGCCAGCAGCCTATTGGGACGGAGCTATGGCTACACCTTC | CASSLLGRSYGYTF
few | - | TRBJ1-2 | TRBV6-1 | TGTGCCAGCGGCTCCTTTGGCAAGGTCGGCTACACCTTC | CASGSFGKVGYTF
few | - | TRBJ2-3 | TRBV15 | TGTGCCACCAGCAGAGGAACAGGGCCTCCCGATACGCAGTATTTT | CATSRGTGPPDTQYF
- | - | TRBJ2-5 | TRBV11-1 | TGTGCCAGCAGCCCCTTCGTGGGGAACCCACAAGAGACCCAGTACTTC | CASSPFVGNPQETQYF
- | - | TRBJ1-2 | TRBV6-1 | TGTGCCAGCAGTGAAGGATTAGGCTACACCTTC | CASSEGLGYTF
few | - | TRBJ1-5 | TRBV6-1 | TGTGCCAGCAGTGGCGGCGGGAACGAGCCCCAGCATTTT | CASSGGGNEPQHF
- | - | TRBJ2-3 | TRBV28 | TGTGCCAGCACCCTCTTAGGAGCATCTAGAAGCACAGATACGCAGTATTTT | CASTLLGASRSTDTQYF
few | - | TRBJ1-5 | TRBV15 | TGTGCCACCACCAGGGACAAATACAATCAGCCCCAGCATTTT | CATTRDKYNQPQHF